This T cell receptor beta chain was sequenced in a study of blood T cell repertoires in COVID-19. For the study at large: Samples came from the United States, Italy and Spain, spanning acute and convalescent COVID-19.

Under the authors' procedure: The assay estimated nucleated cells by amplifying reference gene primers. Only in-frame clones appear in the TCRdb table, and some are missing; sequencing was by immunoSEQ multiplex PCR. The D gene and trimming were derived from the DNA, and the V and J assignments and clone size from that table. Of about 230,000 clones listed, over 85% were seen once; the top ten hold around 4.2%. This CDR3 has 11 amino acids. The germline CDR1 and CDR2 sequences are SGHDT and YYEEEE. Trimming stripped 4 bases from V and 4 bases from J, with 6 bases between. Cohort assignment relied on participant-reported clinical history.

The source of this sequence is a woman between 25 and 40 years old with acute COVID-19. Material for sequencing was PBMCs or T cells enriched from blood (not recorded which). This rearrangement joins TRBV5-6 to TRBJ2-7; D call uncertain. The CDR3, as DNA: TGTGCCAGCAGCCTCAGATACGAGCAGTACTTC. Residues: CASSLRYEQYF.